Each of the 7 T cell receptor beta chains below was sequenced from the same sample in a study of shared clonotypes between healthy human individuals. Sequenced by immunoSEQ multiplex PCR; TCRdb stores in-frame clones only, minus some. Among more than 1.2 million clones, less than 99% were seen once, and the ten largest hold over 0.3%. Source material: naive CD4+ T cells sorted from blood. Subset indicated: CD45RA+ positively selected. These TCRs come from a man between 25 and 39 years old in good health.

In regard to this clone: The sample contains more than one DNA sequence encoding this CDR3. The chain couples TRBV5-1 to TRBJ2-1, with 14 bases that match TRBD2. The V and J ends lost 4 bases and 8 bases, in that order; junction bases with no gene match: 5. This CDR3 region has 15 residues. The germline V gene encodes CDR1 SGHRS and CDR2 YFSETQ. The CDR3, as DNA: TGCGCCAGCAGCACGGGACTAGCGGGAGTGGATGAGCAGTTCTTC. Translation: CASSTGLAGVDEQFF.

V gene TRBV19 combines with J gene TRBJ2-7; 7 bases agree with TRBD1. V lost 6 bases to trimming and J lost 7 bases; unmatched junction nucleotides: 3. The germline gives CDR1 LNHDA, CDR2 SQIVND (reference sequence). The CDR3 covers 11 residues. Here the CDR3 DNA reads TGTGCCAGTAGGGACAGGAGGGAGCAGTACTTC. It is translated as CASRDRREQYF.

The V and J genes are TRBV12-5 and TRBJ2-7; a weak D match, TRBD2 (7 bases). The length of the CDR3 is 15 residues. The germline V gene encodes CDR1 LGHNT and CDR2 FRNRAP. Trimming cost V 1 base and J 1 base, with 11 bases left between them. The chain's CDR3 is CASGLEGEGSYEQYF. DNA of the CDR3: TGTGCTAGTGGTTTGGAGGGGGAGGGTTCCTACGAGCAGTACTTC.

This rearrangement joins TRBV6-1 to TRBJ2-7, with a weak D call TRBD1 (7 bases). The length of the CDR3 is 13 residues. Germline assignment: CDR1 MNHNS and CDR2 SASEGT. The V and J ends lost 10 bases and 3 bases respectively, with 16 bases between them. The CDR3 spells CATRRDRNYEQYF. CDR3 in DNA: TGTGCCACCCGGAGGGACAGAAACTACGAGCAGTACTTC.

This chain joins TRBV2 and TRBJ2-7, with 7 bases matching TRBD1. With V trimmed by 3 bases and J by 2 bases, 10 bases remained unmatched. Germline assignment: CDR1 SNHLY and CDR2 FYNNEI. The CDR3 is 16 amino acids. In nucleotides, the CDR3 is TGTGCCAGCAGTGAGAGAACAGACAGGGCCCCCTACGAGCAGTACTTC. Its translation: CASSERTDRAPYEQYF.

The V gene is TRBV28, the J gene TRBJ2-7; D is uncertain. Germline V gene sequence: CDR1 MDHEN, CDR2 SYDVKM. Trimming left V 4 bases short and J 0 bases short, with 7 bases between. This CDR3 is built from 13 residues. The CDR3 protein is CASSSESSYEQYF. As DNA, the CDR3 is TGTGCCAGCAGTTCCGAAAGCTCCTACGAGCAGTACTTC.

The rearrangement links TRBV4-3 to TRBJ2-1; maybe TRBD1 (6 bases). V lost 0 bases and J 7 bases, leaving 10 bases between the germline ends. The CDR3 sequence is 14 residues long. CDR1 is LGHNA and CDR2 is YSLEER in the germline V gene. CDR3 DNA sequence: TGCGCCAGCAGCCAAGAGGGCAGGGGTAATGAGCAGTTCTTC. This translates into CASSQEGRGNEQFF.